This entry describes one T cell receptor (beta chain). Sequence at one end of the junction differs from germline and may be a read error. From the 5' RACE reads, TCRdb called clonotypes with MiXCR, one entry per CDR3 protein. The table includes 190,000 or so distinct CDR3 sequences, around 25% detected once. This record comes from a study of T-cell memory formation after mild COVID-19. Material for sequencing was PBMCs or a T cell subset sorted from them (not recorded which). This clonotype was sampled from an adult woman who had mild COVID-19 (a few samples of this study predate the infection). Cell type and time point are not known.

The DNA for the CDR3 is TGTGCCAGCAAGCCGGACAGGGTGGAGGTTCCTCTTTTT. Its protein product is CASKPDRVEVPLF. This chain uses TRBV6-6 with TRBJ1-6; TRBD1 agrees at 8 bases. Germline V gene lookup returns CDR1 MNHNY and CDR2 SVGAGI (reference sequence). The CDR3 covers 13 residues.